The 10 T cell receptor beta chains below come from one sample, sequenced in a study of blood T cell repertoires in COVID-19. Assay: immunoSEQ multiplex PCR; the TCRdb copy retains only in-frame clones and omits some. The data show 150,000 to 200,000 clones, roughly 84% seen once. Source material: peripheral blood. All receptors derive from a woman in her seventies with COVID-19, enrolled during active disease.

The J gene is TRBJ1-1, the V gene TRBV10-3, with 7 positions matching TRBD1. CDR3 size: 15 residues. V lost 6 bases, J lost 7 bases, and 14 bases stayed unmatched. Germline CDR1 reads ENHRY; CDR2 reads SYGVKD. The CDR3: CAISRRGQISGEAFF. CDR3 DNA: TGTGCCATCAGCAGGAGGGGGCAAATCTCCGGTGAAGCTTTCTTT.

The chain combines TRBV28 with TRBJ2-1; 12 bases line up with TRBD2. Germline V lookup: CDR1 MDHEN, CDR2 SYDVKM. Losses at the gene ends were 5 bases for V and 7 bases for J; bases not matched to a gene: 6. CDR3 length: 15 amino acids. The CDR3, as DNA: TGTGCCAGCAGTCCGCGGACTAGCGGGATAAATGAGCAGTTCTTC. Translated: CASSPRTSGINEQFF.

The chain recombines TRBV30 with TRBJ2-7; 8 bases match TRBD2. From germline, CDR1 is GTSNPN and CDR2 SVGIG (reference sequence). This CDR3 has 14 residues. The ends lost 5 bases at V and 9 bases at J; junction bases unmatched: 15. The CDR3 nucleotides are TGTGCCTGGTTAAGCCCCAGCGGGAGTTATGCGCAGTACTTC. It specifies CAWLSPSGSYAQYF.

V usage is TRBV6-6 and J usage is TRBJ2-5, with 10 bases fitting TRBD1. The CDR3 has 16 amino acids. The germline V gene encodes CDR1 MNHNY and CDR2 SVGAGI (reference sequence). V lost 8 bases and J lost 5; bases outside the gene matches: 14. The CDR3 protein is CASSPTAGTGVETQYF. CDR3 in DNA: TGTGCCAGCTCACCAACGGCCGGGACAGGGGTCGAGACCCAGTACTTC.

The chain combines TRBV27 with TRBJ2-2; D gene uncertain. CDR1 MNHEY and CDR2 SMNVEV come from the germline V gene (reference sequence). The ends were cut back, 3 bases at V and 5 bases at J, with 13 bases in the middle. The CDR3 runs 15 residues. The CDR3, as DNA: TGTGCCAGCAGTTTCTCCCACTTATCTACCGGGGAGCTGTTTTTT. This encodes CASSFSHLSTGELFF.

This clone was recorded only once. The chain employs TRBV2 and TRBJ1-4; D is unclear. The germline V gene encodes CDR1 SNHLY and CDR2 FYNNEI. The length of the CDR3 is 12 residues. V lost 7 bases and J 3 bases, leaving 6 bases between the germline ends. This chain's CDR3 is CASKRSNEKLFF. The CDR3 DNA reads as TGTGCCAGCAAACGGTCTAATGAAAAACTGTTTTTT.

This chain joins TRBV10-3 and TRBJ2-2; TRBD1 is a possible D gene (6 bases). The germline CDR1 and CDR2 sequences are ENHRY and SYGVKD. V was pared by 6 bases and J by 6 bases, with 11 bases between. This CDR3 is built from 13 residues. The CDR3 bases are TGTGCCATCAGACAGGGAATCGCCGGGGAGCTGTTTTTT. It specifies CAIRQGIAGELFF.

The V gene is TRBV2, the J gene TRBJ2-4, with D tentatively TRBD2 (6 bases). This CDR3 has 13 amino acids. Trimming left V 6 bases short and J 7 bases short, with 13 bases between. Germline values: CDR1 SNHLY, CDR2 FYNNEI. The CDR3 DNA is TGTGCCAGCAGCCCGGCGGGGATTAACATTCAGTACTTC. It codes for CASSPAGINIQYF.

The CDR3 DNA reads as TGTGCCAGCAGAACCAGGGGGGAAGGGGAAAAACTGTTTTTT. Residues: CASRTRGEGEKLFF. This chain links TRBV6-5 with TRBJ1-4; 7 positions match TRBD1. The J segment lost 8 bases and the V segment lost 6 bases, leaving 9 bases of the junction unmatched. CDR3 length equals 14 residues. The germline V gene has CDR1 MNHEY and CDR2 SVGAGI.

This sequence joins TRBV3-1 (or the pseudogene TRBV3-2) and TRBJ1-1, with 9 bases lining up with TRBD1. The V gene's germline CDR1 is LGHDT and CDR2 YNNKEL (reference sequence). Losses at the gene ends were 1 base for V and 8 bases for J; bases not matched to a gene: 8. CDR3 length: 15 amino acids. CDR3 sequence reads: CASSQGGTGPWEAFF. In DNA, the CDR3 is TGTGCCAGCAGCCAAGGAGGGACAGGGCCCTGGGAAGCTTTCTTT.